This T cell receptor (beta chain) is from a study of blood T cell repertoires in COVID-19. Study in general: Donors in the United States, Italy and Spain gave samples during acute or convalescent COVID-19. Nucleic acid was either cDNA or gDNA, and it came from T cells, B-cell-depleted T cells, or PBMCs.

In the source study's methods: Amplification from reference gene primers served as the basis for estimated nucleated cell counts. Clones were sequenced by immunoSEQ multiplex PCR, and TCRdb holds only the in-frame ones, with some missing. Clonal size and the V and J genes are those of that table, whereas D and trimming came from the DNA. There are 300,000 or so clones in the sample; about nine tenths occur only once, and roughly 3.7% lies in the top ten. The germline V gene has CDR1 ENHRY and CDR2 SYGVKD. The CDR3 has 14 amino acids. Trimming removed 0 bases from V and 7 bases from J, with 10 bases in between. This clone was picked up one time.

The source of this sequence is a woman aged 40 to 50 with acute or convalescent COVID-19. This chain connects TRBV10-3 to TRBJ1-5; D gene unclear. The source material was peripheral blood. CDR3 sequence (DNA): TGTGCCATCAGTGAGTCGTCCGAGAGCCAGCCCCAGCATTTT. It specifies CAISESSESQPQHF.